The 19 T cell receptor beta chains below were found in one sample sequenced in a study of blood T cell repertoires in COVID-19. Clones were read by immunoSEQ multiplex PCR, and TCRdb kept only the in-frame ones, dropping some. Of more than 300,000 clones detected, 90% appear once; the ten largest clones hold 3.5% to 5%. The sample was PBMCs or T cells enriched from blood (not recorded which). The receptors were gathered from a woman in her twenties or thirties who had been exposed to COVID-19.

The chain combines TRBV5-4 with TRBJ2-5; D is uncertain. Trimming cost V 0 bases and J 5 bases, with 14 bases left between them. Per germline, CDR1 SGHNT and CDR2 YYREEE (reference sequence). CDR3 length: 15 amino acids. This CDR3 reads CASSLDETISETQYF. The CDR3 DNA sequence: TGTGCCAGCAGCTTGGACGAGACAATAAGCGAGACCCAGTACTTC. Full variable domain (missing parts from reference TRBV5-4 and TRBJ2-5): ETGVTQSPTHLIKTRGQQVTLRCSSQSGHNTVSWYQQALGQGPQFIFQYYREEENGRGNFPPRFSGLQFPNYSSELNVNALELDDSALYLCASSLDETISETQYFGPGTRLLVL.

The chain recombines TRBV29-1 with TRBJ2-2; 8 nucleotides line up with TRBD1. The CDR3 loop spans 13 amino acids. CDR1 is SQVTM, CDR2 ANQGSEA, per germline. Unmatched junction bases numbered 2, after V lost 4 bases and J lost 4 bases. The CDR3 protein is CSVGQGRTGELFF. In DNA, the CDR3 is TGCAGCGTTGGACAGGGGCGCACCGGGGAGCTGTTTTTT.

The chain joins TRBV6-4 to TRBJ1-1, with D hard to call. The CDR3 consists of 14 residues. The germline CDR1 and CDR2 sequences are MRHNA and SNTAGT. V was shortened by 5 bases and J by 5 bases, with 15 bases between the two germline ends. In nucleotides, the CDR3 is TGTGCCAGCAGTCAGCATGAGGGAGTTACTGAAGCTTTCTTT. As protein: CASSQHEGVTEAFF.

CDR3 amino acids: CASSLQGPDSPLHF. CDR3 bases: TGTGCCAGCAGCTTACAGGGGCCGGATTCACCCCTCCACTTT. The chain couples TRBV11-3 to TRBJ1-6; weak D call: TRBD1 (6 bases). There are 14 residues in the CDR3. Germline V gene sequence: CDR1 SGHNT, CDR2 YENEEA. With 2 bases removed from V and 8 bases from J, the gap between germline ends came to 10 bases.

This clone was observed once. V and J are TRBV6-5 and TRBJ1-2; D not certain. V was clipped by 6 bases and J by 0 bases, with 11 bases between them. Germline V gene lookup returns CDR1 MNHEY and CDR2 SVGAGI. CDR3 size: 14 residues. CDR3 region: CASRDGRANYGYTF. The CDR3 DNA reads as TGTGCCAGCAGGGACGGGAGAGCTAACTATGGCTACACCTTC.

The chain links TRBV5-4 to TRBJ2-1; tentative D call: TRBD1 (6 bases). Trimming took 3 bases from V and 0 from J, leaving 13 bases between them. CDR1 is SGHNT, CDR2 YYREEE, per germline (reference sequence). The CDR3 runs 16 residues. CDR3 nucleotide sequence: TGTGCCAGCAGCTCAATGAACAGGGCCTCCTACAATGAGCAGTTCTTC. This gives the protein CASSSMNRASYNEQFF.

J is TRBJ2-7 and V is TRBV10-3; 11 positions match TRBD1. Germline trimming cut 5 bases from V and 6 bases from J; bases unmatched to any gene: 6. Per the germline V gene, CDR1 is ENHRY and CDR2 is SYGVKD. The CDR3 contains 14 residues. CDR3 residues: CAISPGQGDREQYF. CDR3 in DNA: TGTGCCATCAGTCCGGGACAGGGGGACCGCGAGCAGTACTTC.

The V and J genes are TRBV6-2 or TRBV6-3 and TRBJ1-5; 10 positions agree with TRBD1. CDR1 and CDR2 from the germline V gene are MNHEY and SVGEGT. The CDR3 is made up of 15 amino acids. V trimming: 2 bases; J trimming: 4 bases; junction bases outside the gene matches: 2. The CDR3: CASSYAGQGNQPQHF. In DNA, the CDR3 is TGTGCCAGCAGTTACGCGGGACAGGGGAATCAGCCCCAGCATTTT.

The chain combines TRBV7-6 with TRBJ1-1; D is perhaps TRBD1 (6 bases). Trimming took 5 bases from V and 5 from J, leaving 18 bases between them. Per germline, CDR1 SGHVS and CDR2 FNYEAQ. The CDR3 is 15 residues long. The CDR3 region is CASSAEVRGFTEAFF. The CDR3 DNA is TGTGCCAGCAGCGCCGAAGTCAGGGGTTTTACTGAAGCTTTCTTT.

The chain employs TRBV5-1 and TRBJ2-3; 14 bases are shared with TRBD2. Per germline, CDR1 SGHRS and CDR2 YFSETQ. This CDR3 is 17 amino acids long. V shed 2 bases and J 2 bases; nucleotides not matched to a gene: 4. The CDR3 DNA follows: TGCGCCAGCAGCTTCGCGGGACTAGCGGGGGTCACAGATACGCAGTATTTT. Translating it yields CASSFAGLAGVTDTQYF.

The chain links TRBV5-1 to TRBJ1-1, with D possibly TRBD1 on 5 matching bases. CDR3 length: 15 residues. Germline CDR1 and CDR2: SGHRS and YFSETQ. Trimming removed 4 bases at V and 1 base at J, with 14 bases between. CDR3 nucleotide sequence: TGCGCCAGCAGCCCTCCGGGCGGGGGGAACACTGAAGCTTTCTTT. Encoded protein: CASSPPGGGNTEAFF.

This chain uses TRBV7-8 with TRBJ2-2, with D possibly matching TRBD1 (6 bases). This CDR3 contains 16 residues. Germline V gives CDR1 SGHVS, CDR2 FQNEAQ. V shed 5 bases and J shed 5 bases, with 18 bases lying between them. The DNA of the CDR3 is TGTGCCAGCAGCCCTTGGGGACAAGAGGGTACCGGGGAGCTGTTTTTT. It translates to CASSPWGQEGTGELFF.

J is TRBJ1-2 and V is TRBV10-3, with 9 bases that match TRBD1. Germline V CDR1 and CDR2: ENHRY, SYGVKD. This CDR3 has 13 amino acids. V lost 6 bases and J lost 4; bases outside the gene matches: 3. This CDR3 is CAIRGQGIYGYTF. The CDR3 DNA follows: TGTGCCATCAGGGGACAGGGAATCTATGGCTACACCTTC.

The chain recombines TRBV7-2 with TRBJ1-5; the D is unclear. This CDR3 has 15 residues. Per germline, CDR1 SGHTA and CDR2 FQGNSA. Trimming pared 0 bases from V and 3 bases from J, leaving 9 bases between. CDR3 nucleotides: TGTGCCAGCAGCTTAGCACCAGATTACAATCAGCCCCAGCATTTT. Translating it yields CASSLAPDYNQPQHF. The variable domain in full, with the rest retrieved from reference TRBV7-2 and TRBJ1-5, is GAGVSQSPSNKVTEKGKDVELRCDPISGHTALYWYRQSLGQGLEFLIYFQGNSAPDKSGLPSDRFSAERTGGSVSTLTIQRTQQEDSAVYLCASSLAPDYNQPQHFGDGTRLSIL.

The CDR3 sequence is CASSQDWLAAYNEQFF. CDR3 in DNA: TGCGCCAGCAGCCAAGATTGGCTAGCGGCCTACAATGAGCAGTTCTTC. The chain is built from TRBV4-3 and TRBJ2-1; 7 bases match TRBD2. V trimming: 0 bases; J trimming: 2 bases; junction bases outside the gene matches: 4. The CDR3 totals 16 residues. Germline loops: CDR1 LGHNA, CDR2 YSLEER.

This CDR3 is CSVRTGLSYEQYF. The CDR3 DNA reads TGCAGCGTCCGGACAGGACTGTCCTACGAGCAGTACTTC. The chain joins TRBV29-1 to TRBJ2-7, with TRBD1 matching 7 bases. The germline V gene encodes CDR1 SQVTM and CDR2 ANQGSEA. This CDR3 is built from 13 residues. V shed 6 bases, J shed 1 base, and the junction held 6 bases outside the gene matches.

The rearrangement links TRBV5-1 to TRBJ1-3, with D perhaps matching TRBD1 (5 bases). This CDR3 region has 17 residues. V lost 4 bases and J 0 bases, leaving 17 bases between the germline ends. CDR1 SGHRS and CDR2 YFSETQ come from the germline V gene. CDR3 residues: CASSPSGGVSSGNTIYF. CDR3 coding DNA: TGCGCCAGCAGCCCCTCGGGGGGGGTAAGCTCTGGAAACACCATATATTTT.

The chain recombines TRBV10-3 with TRBJ2-1; TRBD2 aligns across 7 bases. Germline values: CDR1 ENHRY, CDR2 SYGVKD. CDR3 length equals 12 residues. The V segment lost 7 bases and the J segment 9 bases; nucleotides outside the gene matches: 6. The CDR3 DNA sequence: TGTGCCATCACTGATTCGGGGGGTGAGCAGTTCTTC. Translating it yields CAITDSGGEQFF.

This clone appeared a single time. This chain links TRBV29-1 with TRBJ2-5, with 10 bases that match TRBD1. Germline V gives CDR1 SQVTM, CDR2 ANQGSEA. Trimming removed 7 bases from V and 5 bases from J; junction bases left unmatched: 4. The CDR3 covers 12 residues. The CDR3 sequence is CSGTGGSETQYF. The CDR3 DNA follows: TGCAGCGGGACAGGGGGGTCGGAGACCCAGTACTTC.